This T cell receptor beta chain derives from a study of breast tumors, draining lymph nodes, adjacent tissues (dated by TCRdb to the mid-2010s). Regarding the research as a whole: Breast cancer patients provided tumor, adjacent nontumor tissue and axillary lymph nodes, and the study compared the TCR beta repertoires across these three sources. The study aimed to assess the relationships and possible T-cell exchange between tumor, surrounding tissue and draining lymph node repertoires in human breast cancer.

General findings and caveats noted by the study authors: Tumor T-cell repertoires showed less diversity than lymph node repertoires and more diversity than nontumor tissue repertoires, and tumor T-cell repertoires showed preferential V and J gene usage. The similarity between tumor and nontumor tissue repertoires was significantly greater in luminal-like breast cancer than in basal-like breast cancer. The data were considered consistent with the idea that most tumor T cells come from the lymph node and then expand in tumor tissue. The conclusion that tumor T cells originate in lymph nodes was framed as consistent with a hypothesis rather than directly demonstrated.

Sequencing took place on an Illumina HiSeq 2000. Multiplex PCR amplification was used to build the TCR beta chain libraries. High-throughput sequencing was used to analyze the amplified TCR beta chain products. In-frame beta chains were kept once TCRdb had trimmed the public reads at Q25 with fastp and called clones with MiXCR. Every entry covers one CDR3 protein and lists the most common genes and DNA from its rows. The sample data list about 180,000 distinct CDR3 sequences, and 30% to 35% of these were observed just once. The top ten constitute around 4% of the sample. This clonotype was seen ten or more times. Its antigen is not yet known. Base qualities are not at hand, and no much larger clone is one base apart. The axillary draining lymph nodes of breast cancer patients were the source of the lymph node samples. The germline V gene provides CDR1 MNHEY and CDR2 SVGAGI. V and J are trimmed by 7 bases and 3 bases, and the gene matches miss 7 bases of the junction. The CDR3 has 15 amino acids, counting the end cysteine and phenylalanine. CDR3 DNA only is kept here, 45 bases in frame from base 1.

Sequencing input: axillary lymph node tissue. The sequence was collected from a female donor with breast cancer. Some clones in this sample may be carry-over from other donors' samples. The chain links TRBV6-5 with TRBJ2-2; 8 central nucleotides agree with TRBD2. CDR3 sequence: CASTTGTRDTGELFF. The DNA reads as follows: TGTGCCAGCACTACCGGGACTAGGGACACCGGGGAGCTGTTTTTT.